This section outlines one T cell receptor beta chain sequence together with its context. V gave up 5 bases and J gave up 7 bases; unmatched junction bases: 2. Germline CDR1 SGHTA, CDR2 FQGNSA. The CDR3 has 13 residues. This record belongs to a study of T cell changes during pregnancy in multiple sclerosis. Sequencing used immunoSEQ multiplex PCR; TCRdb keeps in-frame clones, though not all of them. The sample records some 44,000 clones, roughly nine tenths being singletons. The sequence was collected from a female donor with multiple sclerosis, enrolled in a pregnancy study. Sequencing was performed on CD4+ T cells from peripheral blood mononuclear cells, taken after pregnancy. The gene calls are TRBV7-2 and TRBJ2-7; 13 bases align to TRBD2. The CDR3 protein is CASSPGLAGEQYF. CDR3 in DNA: TGTGCCAGCAGCCCGGGACTAGCGGGGGAGCAGTACTTC.